This entry lists 10 T cell receptor beta chains sequenced from one sample in a study of response to subunit inactivated influenza vaccine. A single record per CDR3 protein comes from TCRdb applying MiXCR to the RT-PCR reads. Among some 570,000 distinct CDR3 sequences listed, about 11% were seen once. The data were also submitted as part of a second study, on T cells expressing NK-cell markers. That work states: What made the TCR beta cDNA was 5'RACE template switching with UMIs.

This material consisted of PBMCs from blood, taken on the day of vaccination. These receptor sequences come from a man between 50 and 59 years old who received an inactivated influenza vaccine.

In its sample, this clonotype was seen a few times. The chain recombines TRBV4-3 with TRBJ2-5, with D possibly matching TRBD1 (7 bases). CDR1 and CDR2 (germline): LGHNA, YSLEER. V was shortened by 0 bases and J by 1 base, with 12 bases between the two germline ends. This CDR3 comprises 16 residues. The DNA for the CDR3 is TGCGCCAGCAGCCAAGATGCAGGGGGGAGCCAAGAGACCCAGTACTTC. Translating gives CASSQDAGGSQETQYF.

CDR3: CSAKRTGVNEQYF. The CDR3 nucleotides read TGCAGTGCCAAACGGACAGGGGTGAACGAGCAGTACTTC. The V and J genes are TRBV20-1 and TRBJ2-7; 9 bases agree with TRBD1. There are 13 residues in the CDR3. V lost 6 bases, J lost 5 bases, and 8 bases stayed unmatched. Germline CDR1 reads DFQATT; CDR2 reads SNEGSKA (reference sequence).

DNA for the CDR3: TGCGCCAGCAGCCAAGAGTCAAATTTTCCAGATACGCAGTATTTT. This gives the protein CASSQESNFPDTQYF. The chain is built from TRBV4-3 and TRBJ2-3; D unresolved. This CDR3 contains 15 residues. CDR1 and CDR2 from the germline V gene are LGHNA and YSLEER. Trimming took off 0 bases at V and 4 bases at J, with 11 bases between the two ends.

This clonotype was counted between two and nine times. This rearrangement joins TRBV7-9 to TRBJ2-7; D is perhaps TRBD1 or TRBD2 (6 bases each). CDR1 and CDR2 (germline): SEHNR, FQNEAQ (reference sequence). CDR3 length: 13 amino acids. Trimming cost V 7 bases and J 3 bases, with 13 bases left between them. The CDR3: CASTSGGGYEQYF. CDR3 coding DNA: TGTGCCAGCACCTCTGGAGGGGGCTACGAGCAGTACTTC.

This chain joins TRBV25-1 and TRBJ1-2; D ambiguous. Germline V CDR1 and CDR2: MGHDK, SYGVNS. This CDR3 spans 12 amino acids. Trimming cost V 8 bases and J 2 bases, with 9 bases left between them. CDR3 residues: CASRRTNYGYTF. In DNA form, the CDR3 reads TGTGCCAGCCGACGGACGAACTATGGCTACACCTTC.

The chain links TRBV5-1 to TRBJ2-2, with 10 positions matching TRBD2. The CDR3 consists of 15 residues. The J segment lost 5 bases and the V segment lost 8 bases, leaving 9 bases of the junction unmatched. Germline V lookup: CDR1 SGHRS, CDR2 YFSETQ. CDR3 sequence (DNA): TGCGCCAGTCGGAAGGCTAGCGGGGGAACCGGGGAGCTGTTTTTT. Amino acids: CASRKASGGTGELFF.

The V and J genes are TRBV28 and TRBJ2-1; D not certain. V lost 6 bases to trimming and J lost 0 bases, with 15 bases between them. Germline lookup yields CDR1 MDHEN and CDR2 SYDVKM. The length of the CDR3 is 16 residues. The CDR3 region has the DNA TGTGCCAGCAGAAGAATCGGAACCCACTCCTACAATGAGCAGTTCTTC. Translation gives CASRRIGTHSYNEQFF.

This chain joins TRBV6-5 and TRBJ1-3; D gene ambiguous. The length of the CDR3 is 17 residues. The ends were cut back, 0 bases at V and 0 bases at J, with 12 bases in the middle. The germline V gene encodes CDR1 MNHEY and CDR2 SVGAGI. CDR3 residues: CASSYSGDPRSGNTIYF. Here the CDR3 DNA reads TGTGCCAGCAGTTACTCAGGAGACCCCCGCTCTGGAAACACCATATATTTT.

CDR3 DNA sequence: TGTGCCAGCAGTTCCCCGGGACCAACTCGAGGGGAGCAGTACTTC. Protein: CASSSPGPTRGEQYF. This chain uses TRBV12-3 or TRBV12-4 with TRBJ2-7, with D perhaps assigned TRBD1 or TRBD2 (5 bases each). Trimming shortened V by 4 bases and J by 7 bases, and 20 bases separated the two germline ends. This CDR3 has 15 amino acids.

This chain connects TRBV12-3 or TRBV12-4 to TRBJ2-1; 10 nucleotides line up with TRBD2. J was trimmed by 13 bases and V by 4 bases; bases with no gene match: 4. The CDR3 runs 12 residues. CDR3 coding DNA: TGTGCCAGCAGTTCGGGACTAGCGATTCAGTTCTTC. Its protein product is CASSSGLAIQFF.